Detailed here is one T cell receptor (beta chain). The germline gene is not matched at one end of the junction; a read error may be the cause. The data belong to a study of shared T cell receptors in the human thymus. This table comes from immunoSEQ multiplex PCR, and its TCRdb copy is limited to in-frame clones, with some not included. The profile covers 700,000 or so clones, with 70% to 90% appearing a single time and about 0.011% taken by the ten largest. Germline V gives CDR1 LNHNV, CDR2 YYDKDF (reference sequence). CDR3 size: 19 residues. The sample was also reused in another study, on human thymus T cells. As reported in that work: Healthy Finnish infants having corrective surgery for congenital heart defects served as donors.

The sequenced sample consisted of thymocytes. The V gene is TRBV15, the J gene TRBJ2-4; tentatively, D is TRBD1 (6 bases). This clonotype was sampled from a girl younger than two with a congenital heart defect. This CDR3 reads CATSQPKDSNSLAKNIQYF. CDR3 DNA: TGTGCCACCAGCCAACCGAAGGACAGCAATAGTTTAGCCAAAAACATTCAATACTTC.